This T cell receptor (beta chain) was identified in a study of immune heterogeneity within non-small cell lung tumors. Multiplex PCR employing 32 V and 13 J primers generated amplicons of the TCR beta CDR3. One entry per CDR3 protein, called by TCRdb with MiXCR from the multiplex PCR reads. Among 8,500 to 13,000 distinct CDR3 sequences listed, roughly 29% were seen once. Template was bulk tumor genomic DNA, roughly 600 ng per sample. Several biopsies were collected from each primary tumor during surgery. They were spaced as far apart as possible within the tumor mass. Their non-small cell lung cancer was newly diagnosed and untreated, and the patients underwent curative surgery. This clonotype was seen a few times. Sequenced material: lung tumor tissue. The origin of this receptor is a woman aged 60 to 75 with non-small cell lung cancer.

CDR3 sequence: CSARSGLAGNEQFF. DNA of the CDR3: TGCAGTGCTAGATCGGGACTAGCGGGCAATGAGCAGTTCTTC. This chain links TRBV20-1 with TRBJ2-1, with 12 bases lining up with TRBD2. This CDR3 has 14 residues. Looked up from germline, CDR1 is DFQATT and CDR2 is SNEGSKA (reference sequence). V shed 2 bases, J shed 6 bases, and the junction held 2 bases outside the gene matches.